This TCR beta chain is from a study of blood T cell repertoires in COVID-19. This clone was observed once. Sequencing was performed with immunoSEQ multiplex PCR; in TCRdb, only in-frame clones are kept and a portion is missing. The sample comprises fewer than 200,000 clones, 92% of which are singletons, and roughly 5% rests with the top ten. V lost 4 bases and J 5 bases, leaving 11 bases between the germline ends. From germline, CDR1 is SQVTM and CDR2 ANQGSEA. This CDR3 is 12 amino acids long. The specimen sequenced was peripheral blood. This sequence joins TRBV29-1 and TRBJ2-5; TRBD2 is a possible D gene (6 bases). The clonotype was recovered from a man aged 25 to 45 with COVID-19, enrolled during active disease. In DNA form, the CDR3 reads TGCAGCGTTGGGGGGAGGTTCGAGACCCAGTACTTC. Protein product: CSVGGRFETQYF.